These 14 T cell receptor beta chains came from one sample sequenced in a study of spatial heterogeneity in lung cancer (dated by TCRdb to between 2019 and 2020). This sample's time point label indicates: sample taken at primary tumor resection. TCR sequencing used whole RNA extracted from tumor and nontumor lung tissue, or from cryopreserved PBMC samples, without cell sorting. Libraries were made using 5' RACE. The data were produced on a NextSeq 500. Starting from the raw public reads, TCRdb applied fastp trimming at Q25, assembled clones with MiXCR and retained in-frame beta chains. All rows with the same CDR3 protein become a single entry with the most common DNA and genes. The sample has some 15,000 distinct CDR3 sequences on record, 10% to 13% of them singletons. The ten biggest clones cover 30% to 35% of the sample. Sample: PBMCs, taken at surgery. Receptors originate from a female donor with early-stage non-small cell lung cancer.

This clonotype has more than one count but fewer than ten. The V call is TRBV18, the J call TRBJ2-1; D could derive from TRBD1 or TRBD2 (5 bases each). The CDR3 is 16 residues long. The V and J ends lost 1 base and 3 bases respectively, with 13 bases between them. Germline V CDR1 and CDR2: KGHSH, LQKENI. The CDR3 region has the DNA TGTGCCAGCTCACCACAGGGGACCTCCGTCTACAATGAGCAGTTCTTC. This translates into CASSPQGTSVYNEQFF.

This clonotype has just a few counts. J is TRBJ2-1 and V is TRBV29-1; TRBD2 matches at 8 bases. The CDR3 has 15 residues. CDR1 is SQVTM and CDR2 is ANQGSEA in the germline V gene. The J segment lost 7 bases and the V segment lost 5 bases, leaving 13 bases of the junction unmatched. The CDR3 DNA reads TGCAGCGTTTTGATGGGCCTAGCGGGTGTAAATGAGCAGTTCTTC. Translation: CSVLMGLAGVNEQFF.

Ten or more counts support this clonotype. The rearrangement joins TRBV5-1 to TRBJ1-1; D ambiguous. The CDR3 is 15 amino acids. CDR1 is SGHRS, CDR2 YFSETQ, per germline. V dropped 0 bases and J dropped 6 bases, with 15 bases sitting between them. CDR3 coding DNA: TGCGCCAGCAGCTTGGGTGCGGGGAATAGCGCTGAAGCTTTCTTT. Its translation is CASSLGAGNSAEAFF.

This clonotype showed up many times. Its ends do not fully match the called genes, so a read error is possible. This sequence joins TRBV7-9 and TRBJ1-6, with unresolved D. Germline CDR1 SEHNR, CDR2 FQNEAQ (reference sequence). The CDR3 spans 15 residues. DNA of the CDR3: TGTGCCAGCAGCCTAGCCCGAGGACTAAATTCACCCCTCCACTTT. Residues: CASSLARGLNSPLHF.

This clonotype occurred many times. The gene calls are TRBV10-1 and TRBJ2-3; 11 bases are a match to TRBD2. Germline assignment: CDR1 WNHNN and CDR2 SYGVQD (reference sequence). This CDR3 is 17 amino acids long. With 6 bases clipped from V and 0 bases from J, the junction kept 8 bases outside the gene matches. CDR3 bases: TGCGCCAGCAGCCGAGGGTTAGCGGGGGGGAGCACAGATACGCAGTATTTT. This codes for CASSRGLAGGSTDTQYF.

This clonotype was seen a few times. The chain is built from TRBV19 and TRBJ1-5; a weak D match, TRBD1 (6 bases). CDR1 is LNHDA, CDR2 SQIVND, per germline (reference sequence). The V gene lost 6 bases and the J gene lost 3 bases, with 9 bases spanning the gap. The CDR3 extends over 13 amino acids. CDR3 loop: CASRDRFNQPQHF. In DNA form, the CDR3 reads TGTGCCAGTAGGGACAGATTCAATCAGCCCCAGCATTTT.

In its sample, this clonotype is medium-sized. The chain links TRBV30 to TRBJ2-7; no clear D gene. The CDR3 is 16 amino acids. Germline lookup yields CDR1 GTSNPN and CDR2 SVGIG (reference sequence). Trimming shortened V by 0 bases and J by 5 bases, and 20 bases separated the two germline ends. The CDR3 region has the DNA TGTGCCTGGAGTGTACAAGCCCTGAAGGCAGGTCACGAGCAGTACTTC. This codes for CAWSVQALKAGHEQYF. Full variable domain (outside the CDR3, taken from reference TRBV30 and TRBJ2-7): SQTIHQWPATLVQPVGSPLSLECTVEGTSNPNLYWYRQAAGRGLQLLFYSVGIGQISSEVPQNLSASRPQDRQFILSSKKLLLSDSGFYLCAWSVQALKAGHEQYFGPGTRLTVT.

This clonotype was found many times. The rearrangement uses TRBV18 and TRBJ1-6, with 9 bases aligning to TRBD1. The ends lost 2 bases at V and 6 bases at J; junction bases unmatched: 5. Germline loops: CDR1 KGHSH, CDR2 LQKENI. The CDR3 is 16 residues long. Here the CDR3 reads CASSPLQGASNSPLHF. The CDR3 region has the DNA TGTGCCAGCTCACCATTACAGGGGGCGTCTAATTCACCCCTCCACTTT.

Many counts were recorded for this clonotype. DNA for the CDR3: TGCAGCGCTGAGAGGGTTAGAGGCTACACCTTC. This encodes CSAERVRGYTF. The chain carries TRBV29-1 and TRBJ1-2, with D unresolved. The CDR3 contains 11 residues. The germline V gene has CDR1 SQVTM and CDR2 ANQGSEA. Trimming pared 7 bases from V and 8 bases from J, leaving 14 bases between.

This clonotype was counted ten times or more. The V and J genes are TRBV10-3 and TRBJ2-3; D not certain. Germline V lookup: CDR1 ENHRY, CDR2 SYGVKD. The V gene lost 4 bases and the J gene lost 1 base, with 6 bases spanning the gap. This CDR3 region has 13 residues. The CDR3 region is CAISAPRTDTQYF. CDR3 sequence (DNA): TGTGCCATCAGTGCCCCCCGCACAGATACGCAGTATTTT.

There are many counts of this clonotype. The V call is TRBV11-2, the J call TRBJ2-3, with D unclear. V shed 5 bases and J shed 3 bases, with 3 bases lying between them. Germline V CDR1 and CDR2: SGHAT, FQNNGV. CDR3 length: 11 amino acids. The CDR3 is CASSETDTQYF. DNA for the CDR3: TGTGCCAGCAGCGAAACAGATACGCAGTATTTT.

There are a few counts of this clonotype. The rearrangement uses TRBV5-1 and TRBJ2-5, with D tentatively TRBD2 (6 bases). Per germline, CDR1 SGHRS and CDR2 YFSETQ. This CDR3 spans 15 amino acids. Deletions cut 6 bases from V and 4 bases from J, with 19 bases between. CDR3 loop: CASTRIGGSLETQYF. CDR3 sequence (DNA): TGCGCCAGCACCAGAATCGGGGGATCTTTAGAGACCCAGTACTTC.

As DNA, the CDR3 is TGTGCCAGCAGCCCGCCGGGGGCCCCCTACGAGCAGTACTTC. Protein sequence: CASSPPGAPYEQYF. The rearrangement joins TRBV9 to TRBJ2-7; D may be TRBD1 or TRBD2 (6 bases each). V lost 4 bases and J 2 bases, leaving 13 bases between the germline ends. Germline CDR1 is SGDLS and CDR2 is YYNGEE. The CDR3 is made up of 14 amino acids.

This clonotype has at least ten counts. The rearrangement joins TRBV7-2 to TRBJ1-3; D perhaps matches TRBD1 (5 bases). CDR1 is SGHTA and CDR2 is FQGNSA in the germline V gene. The CDR3 runs 15 residues. V was shortened by 5 bases and J by 1 base, with 12 bases between the two germline ends. Here the CDR3 reads CASSAQVQSGNTIYF. CDR3 bases: TGTGCCAGCAGCGCACAGGTTCAATCTGGAAACACCATATATTTT. Supplemented by reference TRBV7-2 and TRBJ1-3, the full variable domain reads GAGVSQSPSNKVTEKGKDVELRCDPISGHTALYWYRQSLGQGLEFLIYFQGNSAPDKSGLPSDRFSAERTGGSVSTLTIQRTQQEDSAVYLCASSAQVQSGNTIYFGEGSWLTVV.